The T cell receptor beta chain under discussion was sequenced for a study of cytomegalovirus exposure and HLA in healthy donors. The PCR ran on 60 Vbeta and 13 Jbeta primers. In the source study's methods: In a later analysis, the count reached 75 million to 90 million unique TCR beta chains, with 9 million to 11 million shared. The data were produced by immunoSEQ multiplex PCR, yet TCRdb's version contains in-frame clones alone and is incomplete. V and J calls and clone size are those listed in that table; D and trimming were worked out from the DNA. Among tens of thousands of clones, roughly 90% were seen once, and the ten largest hold around 8%. The germline V gene encodes CDR1 LGHNA and CDR2 YNFKEQ. This CDR3 has 16 amino acids. Trimming took 1 base from V and 10 from J; bases not matched to a gene: 8. For this clone: Its target is not known.

Points from the study as a whole: V- and J-gene trimming of TCR beta was linked (in a later analysis) to a missense DCLRE1C variant. Most CMV-associated TCR beta chains were later found to appear HLA-restricted.

The origin of this receptor is a woman aged 40 to 50 in good health and CMV-seropositive. The V gene is TRBV4-2, the J gene TRBJ2-1, with 12 nucleotides matching TRBD2. Sequenced: PBMCs. The DNA for the CDR3 is TGTGCCAGCAGCCAAGTTAGTCTAGCGGGGGGGGAGGAGCAGTTCTTC. It yields the protein CASSQVSLAGGEEQFF.